The 27 T cell receptor beta chains below all came from one sample that was sequenced in a study of CD8+CD57+ T cells in acquired aplastic anemia. Researchers used genomic DNA as the template to profile TCR beta VDJ and CDR3. TCRdb fed the reads into MiXCR, producing one record per CDR3 protein. Seen here are hundreds of thousands of distinct CDR3 sequences, 25% to 40% observed once, and the top ten hold 0.8% to 0.85%. Patients picked for sequencing had shown CD8+CD57+ cell expansion detected by flow cytometry. The sequencing input was sorted CD4+, CD8+, or CD8+CD57+ T cells (not recorded which) from PBMCs. The receptor set was obtained from a human donor with aplastic anemia.

The chain carries TRBV9 and TRBJ2-1, with TRBD2 matching 10 bases. Trimming removed 0 bases from V and 6 bases from J; junction bases left unmatched: 12. CDR3 length: 18 amino acids. The germline V gene has CDR1 SGDLS and CDR2 YYNGEE. DNA for the CDR3: TGTGCCAGCAGCGTAGTTAAGGGGTTAGCGGGAGGCATCAATGAGCAGTTCTTC. Its protein is CASSVVKGLAGGINEQFF.

This clonotype has at least ten counts. The chain carries TRBV3-1 and TRBJ1-6, with TRBD1 identical over 10 bases. CDR1 is LGHDT and CDR2 is YNNKEL in the germline V gene (reference sequence). The CDR3 covers 19 residues. V was pared by 0 bases and J by 0 bases, with 5 bases of the junction left unmatched. Here the CDR3 DNA reads TGTGCCAGCAGCCAAGACGCGACAGGGGGCTCCTCCTATAATTCACCCCTCCACTTT. Translating it yields CASSQDATGGSSYNSPLHF.

This chain links TRBV6-4 with TRBJ1-3; tentatively, D is TRBD1 (6 bases). Deletions cut 7 bases from V and 4 bases from J, with 17 bases between. The CDR3 is made up of 15 amino acids. CDR1 is MRHNA and CDR2 is SNTAGT in the germline V gene. The CDR3: CASNPTGTPGNTIYF. In DNA form, the CDR3 reads TGTGCCAGCAACCCGACAGGAACGCCAGGAAACACCATATATTTT.

Only a few counts were recorded for this clonotype. The chain combines TRBV6-1 with TRBJ1-2, with no clear D. Germline values: CDR1 MNHNS, CDR2 SASEGT. V shed 6 bases and J shed 2 bases, with 16 bases lying between them. This CDR3 comprises 15 residues. The CDR3 sequence is CASSRSDGYNYGYTF. The CDR3, as DNA: TGTGCCAGCAGCCGGTCAGACGGATACAACTATGGCTACACCTTC.

This chain connects TRBV20-1 to TRBJ2-1, with 10 bases that match TRBD2. Germline CDR1 reads DFQATT; CDR2 reads SNEGSKA (reference sequence). This CDR3 spans 15 amino acids. CDR3: CSPTSSGSSYNEQFF. The DNA for the CDR3 is TGCAGCCCTACATCTAGCGGGAGTTCCTACAATGAGCAGTTCTTC.

This clonotype was observed at least ten times. V gene TRBV2 combines with J gene TRBJ2-2; D gene uncertain. The V end was cut by 9 bases, the J end by 5 bases, with 16 bases between. This CDR3 is 14 amino acids long. Germline lookup yields CDR1 SNHLY and CDR2 FYNNEI. Here the CDR3 DNA reads TGTGCCAGTAAGTCGGAAGTGTTGACCGGGGAGCTGTTTTTT. Protein: CASKSEVLTGELFF.

This clonotype was seen repeatedly, ten times or more. In DNA, the CDR3 is TGTGCGGTCAGCTCCTACAATGAGCAGTTCTTC. As protein: CAVSSYNEQFF. V usage is TRBV19 and J usage is TRBJ2-1; D uncertain. This CDR3 is 11 amino acids long. Looked up from germline, CDR1 is LNHDA and CDR2 is SQIVND (reference sequence).

The chain joins TRBV2 to TRBJ1-2; D remains unclear. Germline CDR1 SNHLY, CDR2 FYNNEI. V was pared by 6 bases and J by 4 bases, with 12 bases between. CDR3 length equals 13 residues. DNA for the CDR3: TGTGCCAGCAGCCGATCGGAAATCTATGGCTACACCTTC. It codes for CASSRSEIYGYTF.

The CDR3, as DNA: TGCGCCAGCAGCCAGCCCCGGACAACGGATAAGGAAAAACTGTTTTTT. Protein sequence: CASSQPRTTDKEKLFF. The V gene is TRBV4-1, the J gene TRBJ1-4, with a tentative D call TRBD1 (5 bases). Trimming shortened V by 3 bases and J by 8 bases, and 19 bases separated the two germline ends. CDR1 and CDR2 from the germline V gene are MGHRA and YSYEKL. The CDR3 spans 16 residues.

The table lists this clonotype with many counts. The chain links TRBV7-6 to TRBJ2-7; 7 bases line up with TRBD1. Germline CDR1 is SGHVS and CDR2 is FNYEAQ. Trimming removed 1 base from V and 3 bases from J; junction bases left unmatched: 6. This CDR3 is 15 amino acids long. The DNA for the CDR3 is TGTGCCAGCAGCTTAGGGGACAGTACCCTCTACGAGCAGTACTTC. The encoded protein is CASSLGDSTLYEQYF. Using reference TRBV7-6 and TRBJ2-7 for the parts outside the CDR3, the full variable domain is GAGVSQSPRYKVTKRGQDVALRCDPISGHVSLYWYRQALGQGPEFLTYFNYEAQQDKSGLPNDRFSAERPEGSISTLTIQRTEQRDSAMYRCASSLGDSTLYEQYFGPGTRLTVT.

On this clonotype: A much larger clone lies a single base off, so this may be a read error. The chain links TRBV9 to TRBJ1-1; D remains ambiguous. The V gene's germline CDR1 is SGDLS and CDR2 YYNGEE. The CDR3 sequence is 15 residues long. CDR3 protein: CVSSVAALVDTEAFF. The DNA of the CDR3 is TGTGTCAGCAGCGTAGCGGCCCTGGTCGACACTGAAGCTTTCTTT.

This clonotype was counted many times. V usage is TRBV19 and J usage is TRBJ1-1, with D perhaps matching TRBD1 (6 bases). V was clipped by 2 bases and J by 12 bases, with 16 bases between them. The CDR3 length is 13 residues. Per germline, CDR1 LNHDA and CDR2 SQIVND (reference sequence). The CDR3 DNA follows: TGTGCCAGTAGTATAAGCGGGGCAGGGACAACTTTCTTT. This sequence encodes CASSISGAGTTFF.

This clonotype appeared once. One junction end disagrees with the germline gene, perhaps due to a read error. The CDR3 DNA sequence: TGTACCAGCAGTGGAATGAGGAATTCACCCCTCCACTTT. Amino acids: CTSSGMRNSPLHF. This chain joins TRBV2 and TRBJ1-6; D gene uncertain. Germline CDR1 and CDR2: SNHLY and FYNNEI. The CDR3 has 13 amino acids.

This clonotype came up many times. J is TRBJ1-2 and V is TRBV20-1; D not certain. Trimming removed 3 bases at V and 4 bases at J, with 9 bases between. The CDR3 runs to 12 residues. Germline V gene lookup returns CDR1 DFQATT and CDR2 SNEGSKA (reference sequence). CDR3 sequence reads: CSASYRSYGYTF. The CDR3 DNA reads TGCAGTGCTAGTTACCGGTCCTATGGCTACACCTTC.

As regards this clonotype: This may arise from a read error, as a much more abundant clone is one base away. In DNA, the CDR3 is TGTGCCAGCAGCAGTGGGCGAACGAACACTGAAGCTCTCTTT. Residues: CASSSGRTNTEALF. The chain recombines TRBV7-2 with TRBJ1-1; D ambiguous. The CDR3 is 14 amino acids. Germline lookup yields CDR1 SGHTA and CDR2 FQGNSA. Together with reference TRBV7-2 and TRBJ1-1, the CDR3 gives the full variable domain: GAGVSQSPSNKVTEKGKDVELRCDPISGHTALYWYRQSLGQGLEFLIYFQGNSAPDKSGLPSDRFSAERTGGSVSTLTIQRTQQEDSAVYLCASSSGRTNTEALFGQGTRLTVV.

This clonotype came up many times. The rearrangement links TRBV7-3 to TRBJ1-6, with D unclear. V lost 6 bases to trimming and J lost 8 bases, with 11 bases between them. Germline V gene sequence: CDR1 SGHTA, CDR2 FQGTGA. CDR3 size: 13 residues. In DNA form, the CDR3 reads TGTGCCAGCAGTCCGGACGGATATTCACCCCTCCACTTT. This codes for CASSPDGYSPLHF.

Details on this clonotype: Germline is not matched at one junction end, which may reflect a read error. The rearrangement joins TRBV11-1 to TRBJ2-7, with TRBD1 matching over 9 bases. The CDR3 is 16 amino acids. Germline loops: CDR1 SGHAT, CDR2 FQDESV (reference sequence). The CDR3 region is CACSAAIQGARYGQYF. The CDR3 nucleotides are TGTGCCTGCAGCGCAGCAATACAGGGGGCGCGCTACGGACAGTACTTC.

This clonotype was seen repeatedly, ten times or more. The chain has TRBV24-1 and TRBJ2-3, with TRBD2 as a possible D gene (6 bases). Trimming stripped 3 bases from V and 4 bases from J, with 16 bases between. The germline CDR1 and CDR2 sequences are KGHDR and SFDVKD. The CDR3 is made up of 16 amino acids. CDR3: CATSDPKSGDPDTQYF. CDR3 DNA: TGTGCCACCAGTGATCCCAAGTCGGGAGATCCAGATACGCAGTATTTT.

A few counts support this clonotype. The chain uses TRBV20-1 and TRBJ1-1; D is unclear. From germline, CDR1 is DFQATT and CDR2 SNEGSKA (reference sequence). This CDR3 has 12 residues. The germline V and J ends were trimmed by 3 bases and 1 base, with 6 bases remaining between them. The CDR3 DNA is TGCAGTGCTAGCGAGTGGAACACTGAAGCTTTCTTT. Protein sequence: CSASEWNTEAFF.

Regarding this clonotype: Because it lacks the conserved phenylalanine or tryptophan at the end, this CDR3 is likely a read error. The gene calls are TRBV12-3 or TRBV12-4 and TRBJ2-7, with 12 bases fitting TRBD2. The CDR3 contains 13 residues. Trimming at V came to 5 bases and at J to 7 bases, leaving 3 bases not matched to a gene. The CDR3 bases are TGTGCCAGCAGTCCGGGACTAGCGGGTGAGCAGTACCTC. Translation gives CASSPGLAGEQYL.

This clonotype has ten or more counts. This chain joins TRBV3-1 and TRBJ1-2; D is possibly TRBD1 (6 bases). The CDR3 spans 12 residues. Deletions cut 4 bases from V and 6 bases from J, with 9 bases between. Germline CDR1 is LGHDT and CDR2 is YNNKEL (reference sequence). The CDR3 bases are TGTGCCAGCAGCCTGGGACAAAATGGCTACACCTTC. This translates into CASSLGQNGYTF.

Comment on this clonotype: This may be a read error, as it is one base from a much larger clone. V and J are TRBV25-1 and TRBJ2-3; 10 nucleotides line up with TRBD1. This CDR3 has 13 amino acids. Germline V gene data show CDR1 as MGHDK and CDR2 as SYGVNS. The junction had 3 bases not matched to a gene; V was cut back by 6 bases and J by 6 bases. The chain's CDR3 is CASSADRGDTQYF. CDR3 nucleotide sequence: TGTGCCAGCAGCGCGGACAGGGGGGATACGCAGTATTTT.

This clonotype has ten or more counts. This CDR3 is CASSQAAPISSSYEQYF. CDR3 in DNA: TGTGCCAGCAGCCAAGCAGCGCCCATCTCAAGCTCCTACGAGCAGTACTTC. V is TRBV14 and J is TRBJ2-7; no clear D. V lost 1 base, J lost 0 bases, and 16 bases lay in between. Germline CDR1 SGHDN, CDR2 FVKESK. This CDR3 has 17 amino acids.

As for this clonotype: A much larger clone is a single base away; this may be a read error. The V gene is TRBV14, the J gene TRBJ2-3; the D is unclear. The CDR3 consists of 13 residues. Deletions cut 3 bases from V and 4 bases from J, with 8 bases between. Per the germline V gene, CDR1 is SGHDN and CDR2 is FVKESK. The CDR3 loop reads CASSHRLSDTQYF. The CDR3 region has the DNA TGTGCCAGCAGCCATAGACTGTCAGATACGCAGTATTTT.

This clonotype was counted only a few times. V gene TRBV6-5 combines with J gene TRBJ2-3; D gene uncertain. Trimming shortened V by 4 bases and J by 0 bases, and 8 bases separated the two germline ends. The CDR3 totals 14 residues. Germline V lookup: CDR1 MNHEY, CDR2 SVGAGI. The CDR3 region is CASSSRDSTDTQYF. CDR3 coding DNA: TGTGCCAGCAGTTCTCGTGACAGCACAGATACGCAGTATTTT.

This sequence joins TRBV6-2 or TRBV6-3 and TRBJ1-4; D remains ambiguous. This CDR3 is built from 12 residues. Germline V gene data show CDR1 as MNHEY and CDR2 as SVGEGT. V was clipped by 5 bases and J by 12 bases, with 13 bases between them. Written as DNA, the CDR3 is TGTGCCAGCAGTGAATTCGGGCGAGAACTGTTTTTT. Encoded protein: CASSEFGRELFF.

Only a few counts were recorded for this clonotype. This chain joins TRBV20-1 and TRBJ2-5, with 11 bases fitting TRBD2. The germline CDR1 and CDR2 sequences are DFQATT and SNEGSKA (reference sequence). The CDR3 loop spans 14 amino acids. After removal of 2 bases from V and 7 bases from J, the junction contained 6 bases not matched to a gene. CDR3 DNA: TGCAGTGCTAGACCAACTAGCGGGGGCGTGACCCAGTACTTC. Its translation: CSARPTSGGVTQYF.